Below are 28 T cell receptor beta chains sequenced from a single sample in a study of vaccination and CD4 T cells after COVID-19. Treatment indicated: roughly 11-day PBMC culture with coronavirus spike peptide pools or control peptides (ViraFEST assay). Cultured CD4+ T-cell DNA underwent Oncomine TCR Beta short-read sequencing. TCRdb reanalysed the PCR reads using MiXCR and keeps one entry per CDR3 protein. The sample lists 11,000 or so distinct CDR3 sequences, roughly 64% occurring once. No antigens are known for them. The specimen sequenced was CD4+ T cells from blood, cultured in vitro. These receptors were taken from a human donor who had recovered from COVID-19.

The V call is TRBV7-8, the J call TRBJ1-3; the match to TRBD1 covers 8 bases. The germline V gene encodes CDR1 SGHVS and CDR2 FQNEAQ. Trimming took 8 bases from V and 0 from J; bases not matched to a gene: 3. CDR3 length: 14 residues. CDR3 amino acids: CASRGQGSGNTIYF. The CDR3 DNA follows: TGTGCCAGCCGTGGACAGGGCTCTGGAAACACCATATATTTT.

The genes are TRBV6-2 or TRBV6-3 and TRBJ1-1; TRBD1 matches 7 bases. With 6 bases clipped from V and 3 bases from J, the junction kept 7 bases outside the gene matches. The CDR3 runs 14 residues. Germline values: CDR1 MNHEY, CDR2 SVGEGT. CDR3 amino acids: CASRPEGAYTEAFF. The CDR3, as DNA: TGTGCCAGCAGACCAGAGGGGGCTTACACTGAAGCTTTCTTT.

This clonotype was observed once. This CDR3 is CASSPSRPSGNTIYF. The CDR3 nucleotides are TGTGCCAGCAGCCCCAGCCGACCCTCTGGAAACACCATATATTTT. The genes are TRBV28 and TRBJ1-3; unclear D gene. This CDR3 spans 15 amino acids. Per the germline V gene, CDR1 is MDHEN and CDR2 is SYDVKM. Trimming took off 6 bases at V and 0 bases at J, with 12 bases between the two ends.

This clonotype was counted between two and nine times. The V and J genes are TRBV6-5 and TRBJ1-4; D is perhaps TRBD1 (6 bases). The CDR3 extends over 15 amino acids. CDR1 and CDR2 (germline): MNHEY, SVGAGI. The V end was cut by 0 bases, the J end by 6 bases, with 11 bases between. CDR3 coding DNA: TGTGCCAGCAGTTACTCGAGAAGGGGGGATGAAAAACTGTTTTTT. Amino acid sequence: CASSYSRRGDEKLFF.

The chain combines TRBV2 with TRBJ1-1; D gene unclear. There are 11 residues in the CDR3. Looked up from germline, CDR1 is SNHLY and CDR2 is FYNNEI. V lost 6 bases and J 5 bases, leaving 7 bases between the germline ends. CDR3 nucleotides: TGTGCCAGCAGCAGTGGAACTGAAGCTTTCTTT. Amino acids: CASSSGTEAFF.

This clonotype was seen once. The V call is TRBV7-2, the J call TRBJ2-5; 10 bases line up with TRBD1. Germline V lookup: CDR1 SGHTA, CDR2 FQGNSA. The CDR3 has 15 amino acids. J gave up 4 bases and V 5 bases, and 7 bases lay outside the gene matches. The CDR3 protein is CASSRDRGDGETQYF. DNA of the CDR3: TGTGCCAGCAGCAGGGACAGGGGCGATGGAGAGACCCAGTACTTC.

This clonotype is a singleton in its sample. The chain recombines TRBV6-5 with TRBJ1-1, with D tentatively TRBD1 (5 bases). Trimming cost V 4 bases and J 7 bases, with 10 bases left between them. There are 12 residues in the CDR3. Germline V gives CDR1 MNHEY, CDR2 SVGAGI. The CDR3 DNA is TGTGCCAGCAGTTTCAGGGAGGGTGAAGCTTTCTTT. Its translation: CASSFREGEAFF.

The chain recombines TRBV7-6 with TRBJ2-5, with TRBD2 as a possible D gene (5 bases). Germline loops: CDR1 SGHVS, CDR2 FNYEAQ. V was trimmed by 5 bases and J by 6 bases, leaving 22 bases between them. This CDR3 is 16 amino acids long. Here the CDR3 DNA reads TGTGCCAGCAGCAACACGATGGAGGATCTGGTCAAGACCCAGTACTTC. Residues: CASSNTMEDLVKTQYF.

The V call is TRBV7-2, the J call TRBJ1-1; tentatively, D is TRBD1 (5 bases). Germline lookup yields CDR1 SGHTA and CDR2 FQGNSA. V lost 1 base and J 4 bases, leaving 10 bases between the germline ends. CDR3 length: 14 amino acids. Here the CDR3 reads CASSLERRGTEAFF. The CDR3 DNA sequence: TGTGCCAGCAGCTTAGAGAGGAGGGGCACTGAAGCTTTCTTT.

The chain employs TRBV7-9 and TRBJ1-1; D possibly corresponds to TRBD1 (6 bases). CDR1 is SEHNR and CDR2 is FQNEAQ in the germline V gene (reference sequence). The CDR3 has 13 amino acids. Trimming pared 5 bases from V and 8 bases from J, leaving 15 bases between. CDR3 DNA sequence: TGTGCCAGCAGCCTCCGGGACAAGAAGGAAGCTTTCTTT. Protein product: CASSLRDKKEAFF.

The rearrangement uses TRBV7-2 and TRBJ1-1; tentative D call: TRBD1 (6 bases). This CDR3 spans 13 amino acids. Germline-derived CDR1 and CDR2 are SGHTA and FQGNSA. The V gene lost 3 bases and the J gene lost 4 bases, with 9 bases spanning the gap. The chain's CDR3 is CASSFRGLTEAFF. In DNA form, the CDR3 reads TGTGCCAGCAGCTTTCGGGGGCTCACTGAAGCTTTCTTT.

The chain links TRBV7-6 to TRBJ2-5; D not resolved. CDR1 is SGHVS, CDR2 FNYEAQ, per germline. The CDR3 runs to 16 residues. The germline V and J ends were trimmed by 2 bases and 1 base, with 14 bases remaining between them. Here the CDR3 DNA reads TGTGCCAGCAGCTTAAAGTCGGGCAGTGCCCAAGAGACCCAGTACTTC. Protein: CASSLKSGSAQETQYF.

This chain links TRBV12-3 or TRBV12-4 with TRBJ2-5; D might be TRBD1 (8 bases). The CDR3 length is 13 residues. The V gene lost 8 bases and the J gene lost 5 bases, with 15 bases spanning the gap. The CDR3: CASRKQGGETQYF. CDR3 DNA sequence: TGTGCCAGCCGAAAACAGGGGGGGGAGACCCAGTACTTC.

The gene calls are TRBV6-2 or TRBV6-3 and TRBJ1-1; weak D call: TRBD1 (5 bases). The CDR3 sequence is 11 residues long. Trimming took 5 bases from V and 7 from J, leaving 8 bases between them. Germline CDR1 and CDR2: MNHEY and SVGEGT. CDR3 residues: CASSPGFEAFF. CDR3 nucleotides: TGTGCCAGCAGTCCAGGGTTTGAAGCTTTCTTT.

The CDR3 reads CATSDQGQGGEQFF. The CDR3 DNA follows: TGTGCCACCAGTGATCAGGGACAGGGAGGGGAGCAGTTCTTC. V and J are TRBV24-1 and TRBJ2-1; 9 bases map to TRBD1. V shed 3 bases, J shed 10 bases, and the junction held 6 bases outside the gene matches. Germline V CDR1 and CDR2: KGHDR, SFDVKD. CDR3 length equals 14 residues.

This clonotype was detected only a few times. The chain has TRBV6-5 and TRBJ1-1; D perhaps matches TRBD1 (6 bases). The CDR3 is made up of 16 amino acids. The germline gives CDR1 MNHEY, CDR2 SVGAGI. Trimming took off 2 bases at V and 4 bases at J, with 17 bases between the two ends. In nucleotides, the CDR3 is TGTGCCAGCAGTTACACTCCAGGGGACCCTCGCACTGAAGCTTTCTTT. Translation: CASSYTPGDPRTEAFF.

This clonotype was seen more than once but under ten times. This chain connects TRBV7-9 to TRBJ1-1; a weak D match, TRBD1 (6 bases). V was pared by 1 base and J by 2 bases, with 8 bases between. This CDR3 contains 14 residues. CDR1 SEHNR and CDR2 FQNEAQ come from the germline V gene (reference sequence). The CDR3 nucleotides are TGTGCCAGCAGCTTAGAGGGGGGAAACACTGAAGCTTTCTTT. It translates to CASSLEGGNTEAFF.

The V call is TRBV28, the J call TRBJ2-3; TRBD2 aligns across 8 bases. V lost 6 bases, J lost 1 base, and 6 bases stayed unmatched. The CDR3 is 15 amino acids. Germline CDR1 MDHEN, CDR2 SYDVKM. The CDR3 sequence is CASRGAGGGTDTQYF. The CDR3 DNA is TGTGCCAGCAGGGGGGCGGGAGGTGGCACAGATACGCAGTATTTT.

The genes are TRBV6-2 or TRBV6-3 and TRBJ2-2; possible D gene TRBD1, 6 bases. Germline lookup yields CDR1 MNHEY and CDR2 SVGEGT. There are 14 residues in the CDR3. V was shortened by 6 bases and J by 5 bases, with 13 bases between the two germline ends. DNA for the CDR3: TGTGCCAGCAGAAAATCAGGGGATACCGGGGAGCTGTTTTTT. Translating it yields CASRKSGDTGELFF.

V gene TRBV7-2 combines with J gene TRBJ2-1, with D possibly TRBD1 on 5 matching bases. Trimming left V 1 base short and J 0 bases short, with 7 bases between. Germline values: CDR1 SGHTA, CDR2 FQGNSA. This CDR3 region has 15 residues. The CDR3 DNA reads TGTGCCAGCAGCTTAGAGGGGCGCTCCTACAATGAGCAGTTCTTC. Residues: CASSLEGRSYNEQFF.

The chain has TRBV4-3 and TRBJ1-2, with a possible D match to TRBD1 (5 bases). The CDR3 is 16 residues long. Germline CDR1 and CDR2: LGHNA and YSLEER. Trimming took 4 bases from V and 1 from J, leaving 16 bases between them. In DNA form, the CDR3 reads TGCGCCAGCAGCCCTCTTGCGGGGGAAATTAACTATGGCTACACCTTC. Its protein product is CASSPLAGEINYGYTF.

The table lists this clonotype with a few counts. The V and J genes are TRBV7-2 and TRBJ1-5, with unresolved D. V was pared by 3 bases and J by 1 base, with 7 bases between. Germline V lookup: CDR1 SGHTA, CDR2 FQGNSA. The CDR3 covers 14 residues. CDR3 sequence: CASSLELSNQPQHF. CDR3 sequence (DNA): TGTGCCAGCAGCTTGGAGTTGAGCAATCAGCCCCAGCATTTT.

In DNA form, the CDR3 reads TGTGCCAGCAGCTCCCGGACTGACACTGAAGCTTTCTTT. Amino acids: CASSSRTDTEAFF. The chain links TRBV11-2 to TRBJ1-1; D unclear. Germline V gene data show CDR1 as SGHAT and CDR2 as FQNNGV. This CDR3 has 13 residues. The V end lost 4 bases, the J end lost 3 bases, and 9 bases lay between the germline ends.

The chain recombines TRBV28 with TRBJ2-7, with D possibly TRBD2 on 6 matching bases. V lost 5 bases and J lost 8, with 19 bases in between. This CDR3 is 14 amino acids long. Germline V lookup: CDR1 MDHEN, CDR2 SYDVKM. This CDR3 is CASSHRLDGGKQYF. The CDR3 DNA is TGTGCCAGCAGTCACAGACTAGACGGGGGAAAGCAGTACTTC.

In this sample, this clonotype turned up a few times. V usage is TRBV7-2 and J usage is TRBJ2-2, with D perhaps TRBD1 or TRBD2 (6 bases each). The V end lost 2 bases, the J end lost 6 bases, and 13 bases lay between the germline ends. The CDR3 loop spans 15 amino acids. The V gene's germline CDR1 is SGHTA and CDR2 FQGNSA. The CDR3 loop is CASSLTGAGAGELFF. Here the CDR3 DNA reads TGTGCCAGCAGCTTAACGGGGGCCGGAGCCGGGGAGCTGTTTTTT.

The V and J genes are TRBV27 and TRBJ1-1, with 8 bases that match TRBD1. This CDR3 has 16 amino acids. V was pared by 3 bases and J by 4 bases, with 10 bases of the junction left unmatched. Germline V gene lookup returns CDR1 MNHEY and CDR2 SMNVEV (reference sequence). The CDR3 loop is CASSFRPGQGGTEAFF. CDR3 nucleotides: TGTGCCAGCAGTTTCCGACCCGGACAGGGTGGCACTGAAGCTTTCTTT.

By its share, this clonotype is medium-sized. The CDR3, as DNA: TGTGCCAGCAGCTACCGTCGGGGGGCGATAAACAATGAGCAGTTCTTC. This translates into CASSYRRGAINNEQFF. This rearrangement joins TRBV7-2 to TRBJ2-1; tentative D call: TRBD2 (7 bases). Trimming stripped 4 bases from V and 5 bases from J, with 18 bases between. The CDR3 has 16 residues. Germline assignment: CDR1 SGHTA and CDR2 FQGNSA.

This chain links TRBV24-1 with TRBJ2-7; 12 positions match TRBD1. The CDR3 has 15 residues. Trimming took 5 bases from V and 7 from J; bases not matched to a gene: 8. In germline, CDR1 is KGHDR, CDR2 SFDVKD. CDR3 sequence: CATSAQGQGAEEQYF. The CDR3 DNA is TGTGCCACCAGTGCCCAGGGACAGGGGGCGGAGGAGCAGTACTTC.